The rows below give T cell receptor beta chains drawn from one sample of a study of T-cell reconstitution after alpha-beta-depleted transplantation in children. TCRdb fed the PCR reads into MiXCR, producing one record per CDR3 protein. Of fewer than 550,000 distinct CDR3 sequences in the sample, 15% to 20% were seen once. Sample: PBMCs, mostly from graft donor cells, taken 360 days after TCRalphabeta/CD19-depleted stem cell transplant. These receptors came from a boy under two years old who had a stem cell transplant for Wiskott-Aldrich syndrome, so the T cells may come from the graft donor. The conserved cysteine and the conserved F or W are not part of the CDR3 here. The D gene is left open where the match is weak.

d_gene: NA
v_gene: TRBV3-1
CDR3aa: ASSPQGPAFYEQY

d_gene: NA
v_gene: TRBV10-3
CDR3aa: AISDPSSAVYEQY

d_gene: NA
v_gene: TRBV18
CDR3aa: ASSPELSTDTQY

d_gene: NA
v_gene: TRBV24-1
CDR3aa: ATSDLNTHTGELF

d_gene: NA
v_gene: TRBV4-3
CDR3aa: ASSQFVGGPAGANVLT

d_gene: TRBD1
v_gene: TRBV5-1
CDR3aa: ASSLRGQHYEQY

d_gene: TRBD2
v_gene: TRBV29-1
CDR3aa: SCNRGAGNEQF

d_gene: TRBD2
v_gene: TRBV6-1
CDR3aa: ASTETILAGVYNNEQF

d_gene: TRBD1
v_gene: TRBV24-1
CDR3aa: ATSHFRDRGSNEQF

d_gene: NA
v_gene: TRBV15
CDR3aa: ATSRDLWMITDTQY

d_gene: TRBD1
v_gene: TRBV5-1
CDR3aa: ASSRMTGIGETQY

d_gene: NA
v_gene: TRBV12-3/TRBV12-4
CDR3aa: ASGTGARGGELF

d_gene: NA
v_gene: TRBV30
CDR3aa: AWSGVGLRETQY

d_gene: TRBD2
v_gene: TRBV20-1
CDR3aa: SARPSGVDTQY

d_gene: NA
v_gene: TRBV10-2
CDR3aa: ASSEEGLGANVLT

d_gene: NA
v_gene: TRBV25-1
CDR3aa: ASSEVGTGGRLF

d_gene: TRBD1
v_gene: TRBV20-1
CDR3aa: SAGQGKVTEAF

d_gene: TRBD2
v_gene: TRBV4-1
CDR3aa: ASSQDGTSDGNEQF

d_gene: NA
v_gene: TRBV4-1
CDR3aa: ASSLQPDTQY

d_gene: NA
v_gene: TRBV18
CDR3aa: ASSPGLEYEQY

d_gene: NA
v_gene: TRBV20-1
CDR3aa: SANRGFPYEQY

d_gene: NA
v_gene: TRBV4-3
CDR3aa: ASSRKADLGVNEQF

d_gene: TRBD1
v_gene: TRBV7-2
CDR3aa: ASSLAPGTGRREQY

d_gene: NA
v_gene: TRBV5-4
CDR3aa: ASSFFSGAQSEAF

d_gene: TRBD2
v_gene: TRBV7-9
CDR3aa: ASSLVLSGAKNIQY

d_gene: NA
v_gene: TRBV7-2
CDR3aa: ASSWTPSSYNEQF

d_gene: TRBD1
v_gene: TRBV18
CDR3aa: ASSPDIHRGTGEAYNEQF

d_gene: TRBD2
v_gene: TRBV7-8
CDR3aa: ASSPGLAGGPYNEQF

d_gene: TRBD2
v_gene: TRBV6-5
CDR3aa: ASSYSFGRGNDYEQY

d_gene: NA
v_gene: TRBV14
CDR3aa: ASSQGFFGYEQY

d_gene: NA
v_gene: TRBV24-1
CDR3aa: ATSGGPAYNEQF

d_gene: NA
v_gene: TRBV5-1
CDR3aa: ASSLVFGGRSYEQY

d_gene: TRBD2
v_gene: TRBV4-3
CDR3aa: ASSQGFSGRGEQF

d_gene: NA
v_gene: TRBV6-1
CDR3aa: ASSTVVEDTEAF

d_gene: NA
v_gene: TRBV24-1
CDR3aa: ATSDFRSRGAQETQY

d_gene: TRBD2
v_gene: TRBV7-9
CDR3aa: ASSKGLPLTKETQY

d_gene: TRBD1
v_gene: TRBV5-1
CDR3aa: ASSPMARQGGGYT

d_gene: NA
v_gene: TRBV12-3/TRBV12-4
CDR3aa: ASSFKGVNHNEQF

d_gene: NA
v_gene: TRBV20-1
CDR3aa: SACRGNGYEQY

d_gene: NA
v_gene: TRBV12-3/TRBV12-4
CDR3aa: ASSNRENSPLH

d_gene: NA
v_gene: TRBV12-3/TRBV12-4
CDR3aa: ASSPKTVSYEQY

d_gene: TRBD2
v_gene: TRBV12-3/TRBV12-4
CDR3aa: ASSPSGGNTGELF

d_gene: TRBD2
v_gene: TRBV24-1
CDR3aa: ATSDPGLANDEQF

d_gene: NA
v_gene: TRBV2
CDR3aa: ASSDHRLYEQY

d_gene: NA
v_gene: TRBV29-1
CDR3aa: SPRQGTQY

d_gene: NA
v_gene: TRBV11-3
CDR3aa: ASSPEASQETQY

d_gene: NA
v_gene: TRBV25-1
CDR3aa: ASTPGLNTEAF

d_gene: NA
v_gene: TRBV6-6
CDR3aa: ASSPTQYTGH

d_gene: NA
v_gene: TRBV24-1
CDR3aa: ATSDPRAGTADQPQH